These 4 T cell receptor beta chains were sequenced from one sample in a study of T-cell reconstitution after alpha-beta-depleted transplantation in children. Unique molecular identifiers were incorporated during preparation of the TCRbeta library. TCRdb processed the PCR reads anew with MiXCR; each CDR3 protein has one entry. The data show hundreds of thousands of distinct CDR3 sequences, around 15% seen once. This material consisted of PBMCs, mostly from graft donor cells, taken 360 days after TCRalphabeta/CD19-depleted stem cell transplant. All receptors derive from a male patient aged 2 to 10 who had a stem cell transplant for acute lymphoblastic leukemia, so the T cells may come from the graft donor.

This clonotype was picked up a small number of times. V usage is TRBV12-3 or TRBV12-4 and J usage is TRBJ2-7; 7 bases align to TRBD2. The V and J ends lost 2 bases and 3 bases, in that order; junction bases with no gene match: 16. The CDR3 covers 18 residues. The CDR3 DNA follows: TGTGCCAGCAGTTTACTTGGGGGACTATCGGGCGGGTACTACGAGCAGTACTTC. Translated, it gives CASSLLGGLSGGYYEQYF.

The rearrangement joins TRBV3-1 to TRBJ2-1; 8 positions agree with TRBD2. The V gene's germline CDR1 is LGHDT and CDR2 YNNKEL (reference sequence). The ends lost 0 bases at V and 15 bases at J; junction bases unmatched: 13. This CDR3 spans 15 amino acids. The DNA of the CDR3 is TGTGCCAGCAGCCAAGATCGGCTAGCGGGTTCTGCTATGTTCTTC. This sequence encodes CASSQDRLAGSAMFF.

The chain uses TRBV13 and TRBJ2-7; 9 nucleotides align to TRBD2. CDR1 is PRHDT, CDR2 FYEKMQ, per germline (reference sequence). The CDR3 spans 14 residues. The V and J ends lost 2 bases and 4 bases, in that order; junction bases with no gene match: 3. CDR3 nucleotide sequence: TGTGCCAGCAGCTTACAAGCGGGAGGTTACGAGCAGTACTTC. Its protein is CASSLQAGGYEQYF.

The chain joins TRBV4-1 to TRBJ2-1; 14 positions match TRBD2. The CDR3 runs 18 residues. From germline, CDR1 is MGHRA and CDR2 YSYEKL. With V trimmed by 3 bases and J by 7 bases, 11 bases remained unmatched. CDR3 DNA: TGCGCCAGCAGCCACCTACTAGCTGGGACTAGCGGGAGAAATGAGCAGTTCTTC. It specifies CASSHLLAGTSGRNEQFF.